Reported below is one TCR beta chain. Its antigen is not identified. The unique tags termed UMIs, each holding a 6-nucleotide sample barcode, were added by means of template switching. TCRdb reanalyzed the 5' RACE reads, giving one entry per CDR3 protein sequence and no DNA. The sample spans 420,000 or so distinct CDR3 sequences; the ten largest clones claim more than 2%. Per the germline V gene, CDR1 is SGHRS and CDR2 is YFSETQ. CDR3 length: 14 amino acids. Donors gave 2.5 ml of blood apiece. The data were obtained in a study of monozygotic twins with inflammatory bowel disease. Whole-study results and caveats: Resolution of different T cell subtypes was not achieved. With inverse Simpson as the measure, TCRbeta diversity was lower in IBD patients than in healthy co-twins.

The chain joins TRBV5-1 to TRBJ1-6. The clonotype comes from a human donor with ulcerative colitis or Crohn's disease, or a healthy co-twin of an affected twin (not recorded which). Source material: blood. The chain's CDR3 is CASSRLEANSPLHF.